The 25 T cell receptor beta chains reported below all come from one sample, sequenced in a study of blood T cell repertoires in COVID-19. Measured with immunoSEQ multiplex PCR; TCRdb has only the in-frame clones, and not every one. There are some 130,000 clones in the sample; 75% to 90% occur only once, and around 1.9% lies in the top ten. Material for sequencing was peripheral blood. The receptor source for this set is a man between 65 and 79 years old with acute or convalescent COVID-19.

This clone showed up just once. The rearrangement links TRBV15 to TRBJ2-5; 7 bases are shared with TRBD1. Trimming removed 0 bases from V and 7 bases from J; junction bases left unmatched: 2. The CDR3 runs 13 residues. Germline values: CDR1 LNHNV, CDR2 YYDKDF (reference sequence). The chain's CDR3 is CATSREKGATQYF. DNA for the CDR3: TGTGCCACCAGCAGAGAAAAGGGGGCGACCCAGTACTTC.

This clone was found once. The chain employs TRBV15 and TRBJ1-2; a weak D match, TRBD1 (5 bases). V was cut by 1 base and J by 0 bases, with 9 bases left in between. CDR3 size: 15 residues. Germline CDR1 LNHNV, CDR2 YYDKDF (reference sequence). DNA for the CDR3: TGTGCCACCAGCAGAGTGGGGCCTTCTAACTATGGCTACACCTTC. Protein sequence: CATSRVGPSNYGYTF.

The J gene is TRBJ2-5, the V gene TRBV30, with 8 bases that match TRBD2. The CDR3 consists of 15 residues. Germline V gene data show CDR1 as GTSNPN and CDR2 as SVGIG (reference sequence). V lost 2 bases and J lost 3; bases outside the gene matches: 8. This CDR3 reads CAWSFGSGGEETQYF. The DNA for the CDR3 is TGTGCCTGGAGTTTTGGGAGCGGGGGCGAAGAGACCCAGTACTTC.

This sequence joins TRBV5-4 and TRBJ1-6; D is unclear. Trimming shortened V by 5 bases and J by 8 bases, and 8 bases separated the two germline ends. The CDR3 runs to 12 residues. Germline-derived CDR1 and CDR2 are SGHNT and YYREEE (reference sequence). The CDR3 sequence: CASSEDYSPLHF. The DNA for the CDR3 is TGTGCCAGCAGTGAGGACTATTCACCCCTCCACTTT. The whole variable domain, remainder taken from reference TRBV5-4 and TRBJ1-6, is ETGVTQSPTHLIKTRGQQVTLRCSSQSGHNTVSWYQQALGQGPQFIFQYYREEENGRGNFPPRFSGLQFPNYSSELNVNALELDDSALYLCASSEDYSPLHFGNGTRLTVT.

The chain joins TRBV30 to TRBJ2-6, with D uncertain. Germline V lookup: CDR1 GTSNPN, CDR2 SVGIG (reference sequence). This CDR3 has 13 amino acids. V was clipped by 5 bases and J by 0 bases, with 5 bases between them. The CDR3 sequence: CAWASSGANVLTF. In nucleotides, the CDR3 is TGTGCCTGGGCGAGCTCTGGGGCCAACGTCCTGACTTTC.

The V call is TRBV5-1, the J call TRBJ2-1; D is unclear. The V gene lost 2 bases and the J gene lost 4 bases, with 16 bases spanning the gap. The V gene's germline CDR1 is SGHRS and CDR2 YFSETQ. This CDR3 has 16 residues. CDR3 nucleotide sequence: TGCGCCAGCAGCTTTTCGACGAACGCGGTGTACAATGAGCAGTTCTTC. It yields the protein CASSFSTNAVYNEQFF.

V and J are TRBV19 and TRBJ2-6; 9 bases line up with TRBD1. The CDR3 loop spans 17 amino acids. CDR1 LNHDA and CDR2 SQIVND come from the germline V gene (reference sequence). The trim removed 3 bases at V and 0 bases at J, leaving 3 bases unmatched. This chain's CDR3 is CASSIQGQGSGANVLTF. For the CDR3, the DNA is TGTGCCAGTAGTATCCAGGGACAGGGCTCTGGGGCCAACGTCCTGACTTTC.

This chain links TRBV3-1 (or the pseudogene TRBV3-2) with TRBJ2-1; 8 bases match TRBD1. The CDR3 runs 15 residues. CDR1 and CDR2 from the germline V gene are LGHDT and YNNKEL (reference sequence). V gave up 4 bases and J gave up 6 bases; unmatched junction bases: 8. CDR3 region: CASSRAITGGNEQFF. The DNA for the CDR3 is TGTGCCAGCAGCCGCGCTATTACAGGGGGCAATGAGCAGTTCTTC.

This rearrangement joins TRBV7-8 to TRBJ1-1; tentatively, D is TRBD1 (5 bases). Deletions cut 5 bases from V and 0 bases from J, with 10 bases between. This CDR3 contains 14 residues. CDR1 is SGHVS and CDR2 is FQNEAQ in the germline V gene. This CDR3 reads CASSLTEMNTEAFF. CDR3 nucleotides: TGTGCCAGCAGCCTGACAGAAATGAACACTGAAGCTTTCTTT.

This rearrangement joins TRBV19 to TRBJ2-5; 9 bases match TRBD2. Germline values: CDR1 LNHDA, CDR2 SQIVND (reference sequence). V lost 4 bases and J lost 3; bases outside the gene matches: 0. The CDR3 runs 13 residues. The CDR3 is CASSSGGEETQYF. CDR3 DNA sequence: TGTGCCAGTAGTAGCGGGGGGGAAGAGACCCAGTACTTC.

This clone was picked up one time. This chain joins TRBV10-2 and TRBJ2-1, with TRBD2 matching 15 bases. Germline values: CDR1 WSHSY, CDR2 SAAADI. The CDR3 runs 15 residues. J was trimmed by 8 bases and V by 5 bases; bases with no gene match: 4. DNA for the CDR3: TGCGCCAGCAGTTGGACTAGCGGGGGGGGCGATGAGCAGTTCTTC. As protein: CASSWTSGGGDEQFF.

The V call is TRBV7-3, the J call TRBJ2-2; TRBD1 might be the D (5 bases). The germline V gene has CDR1 SGHTA and CDR2 FQGTGA. This CDR3 spans 15 amino acids. V lost 5 bases, J lost 5 bases, and 15 bases lay in between. CDR3 protein: CASSMGRRQTGELFF. The CDR3 nucleotides read TGTGCCAGCAGCATGGGGCGCCGACAAACCGGGGAGCTGTTTTTT.

This clone was detected a few times. The rearrangement uses TRBV6-6 and TRBJ2-5, with 8 bases identical to TRBD1. V shed 5 bases and J 1 base; nucleotides not matched to a gene: 12. This CDR3 region has 17 residues. The V gene's germline CDR1 is MNHNY and CDR2 SVGAGI (reference sequence). CDR3 sequence reads: CASSPMPPGQVQETQYF. Here the CDR3 DNA reads TGTGCCAGCAGTCCAATGCCCCCGGGACAGGTCCAAGAGACCCAGTACTTC.

This chain joins TRBV6-5 and TRBJ2-5, with D maybe TRBD2 (7 bases). Between the trimmed V and J ends, which lost 8 bases and 5 bases, there was a span of 18 bases. The CDR3 has 14 residues. Germline CDR1 and CDR2: MNHEY and SVGAGI. The CDR3 is CASGQGGAGETQYF. In nucleotides, the CDR3 is TGTGCCAGCGGCCAAGGGGGGGCAGGGGAGACCCAGTACTTC.

DNA for the CDR3: TGCGCCAGCAGCTTCACAGGGGGCACTGAAGCTTTCTTT. As protein: CASSFTGGTEAFF. The J gene is TRBJ1-1, the V gene TRBV5-1; 8 bases align to TRBD1. CDR3 length: 13 amino acids. V lost 2 bases, J lost 4 bases, and 1 base stayed unmatched. In germline, CDR1 is SGHRS, CDR2 YFSETQ.

V usage is TRBV7-9 and J usage is TRBJ2-1, with 7 bases that match TRBD2. V was clipped by 4 bases and J by 0 bases; unmatched bases: 0. This CDR3 contains 14 residues. Germline V gives CDR1 SEHNR, CDR2 FQNEAQ (reference sequence). The CDR3 region has the DNA TGTGCCAGCAGCTCTAGCGGCTCCTACAATGAGCAGTTCTTC. Translation gives CASSSSGSYNEQFF.

This chain connects TRBV28 to TRBJ2-7; TRBD1 agrees at 8 bases. Trimming removed 3 bases from V and 9 bases from J; junction bases left unmatched: 13. This CDR3 is 15 amino acids long. Germline loops: CDR1 MDHEN, CDR2 SYDVKM. In DNA, the CDR3 is TGTGCCAGCAGTTTGCCCCTTGGACAGGGAGTCGGGCAGTACTTC. Amino acid sequence: CASSLPLGQGVGQYF.

This chain links TRBV23-1 with TRBJ2-3; 7 bases line up with TRBD1. TRBV23-1 is an ORF, and what it does is uncertain. This CDR3 has 13 amino acids. Trimming at V came to 10 bases and at J to 3 bases, leaving 7 bases not matched to a gene. Here the CDR3 DNA reads TGCGCCACCCCGGGACAGACTACAGATACGCAGTATTTT. This codes for CATPGQTTDTQYF.

The V gene is TRBV7-8, the J gene TRBJ2-5; 7 bases align to TRBD1. Losses at the gene ends were 5 bases for V and 5 bases for J; bases not matched to a gene: 11. This CDR3 is 15 amino acids long. CDR1 is SGHVS and CDR2 is FQNEAQ in the germline V gene. In DNA form, the CDR3 reads TGTGCCAGCAGCCAAGCATTACAGGGGACGGAGACCCAGTACTTC. Protein sequence: CASSQALQGTETQYF.

The rearrangement joins TRBV27 to TRBJ2-5, with 8 bases matching TRBD2. Germline V CDR1 and CDR2: MNHEY, SMNVEV (reference sequence). The CDR3 runs to 16 residues. V dropped 1 base and J dropped 1; count of bases not matched to a gene: 5. CDR3 bases: TGTGCCAGCAGTTTATTTGGCGGGGGGCTCCAAGAGACCCAGTACTTC. Translated: CASSLFGGGLQETQYF.

The chain is built from TRBV11-2 and TRBJ1-2; D is perhaps TRBD1 (5 bases). CDR1 is SGHAT, CDR2 FQNNGV, per germline. The CDR3 contains 16 residues. Trimming took 1 base from V and 1 from J, leaving 13 bases between them. The CDR3 spells CASSLALSGYNYGYTF. CDR3 DNA: TGTGCCAGCAGCTTAGCCTTGTCAGGGTATAACTATGGCTACACCTTC.

The V call is TRBV6-5, the J call TRBJ1-5, with D perhaps TRBD1 (5 bases). This CDR3 has 14 amino acids. V gave up 4 bases and J gave up 4 bases, with 11 bases separating them. Germline CDR1 MNHEY, CDR2 SVGAGI. CDR3 nucleotides: TGTGCCAGCAGTTTCACAGGTGATAATCAGCCCCAGCATTTT. It is translated as CASSFTGDNQPQHF.

The chain couples TRBV19 to TRBJ1-1, with D maybe TRBD1 (6 bases). The CDR3 covers 12 residues. Germline V gives CDR1 LNHDA, CDR2 SQIVND (reference sequence). The V and J ends lost 4 bases and 12 bases respectively, with 15 bases between them. The CDR3 DNA reads TGTGCCAGTAGTACACTAACGGGACACCCTTTCTTT. Its translation is CASSTLTGHPFF.

V and J are TRBV2 and TRBJ1-5, with D unresolved. The CDR3 totals 15 residues. The germline V gene has CDR1 SNHLY and CDR2 FYNNEI. The germline V and J ends were trimmed by 5 bases and 3 bases, with 14 bases remaining between them. For the CDR3, the DNA is TGTGCCAGCAGTCTTACAGATCAGTTCAATCAGCCCCAGCATTTT. Amino acids: CASSLTDQFNQPQHF.

This clone was recorded a few times. V is TRBV5-5 and J is TRBJ1-5; 7 bases align to TRBD1. The V and J ends lost 0 bases and 6 bases, in that order; junction bases with no gene match: 3. The CDR3 sequence is 14 residues long. Germline V lookup: CDR1 SGHKS, CDR2 YYEKEE (reference sequence). In DNA form, the CDR3 reads TGTGCCAGCAGCTTGGACAGGGGAGGTCAGCCCCAGCATTTT. This encodes CASSLDRGGQPQHF.